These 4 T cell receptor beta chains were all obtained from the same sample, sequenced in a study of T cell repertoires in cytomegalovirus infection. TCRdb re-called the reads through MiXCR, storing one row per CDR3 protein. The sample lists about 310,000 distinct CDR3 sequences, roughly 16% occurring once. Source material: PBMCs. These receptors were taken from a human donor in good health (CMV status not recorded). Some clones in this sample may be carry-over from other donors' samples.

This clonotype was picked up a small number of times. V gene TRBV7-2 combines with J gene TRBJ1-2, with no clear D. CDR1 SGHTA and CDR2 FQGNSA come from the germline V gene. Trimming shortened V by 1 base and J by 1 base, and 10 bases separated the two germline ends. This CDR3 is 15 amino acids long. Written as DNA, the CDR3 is TGTGCCAGCAGCTTAGATTTCAGAATTAACTATGGCTACACCTTC. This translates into CASSLDFRINYGYTF.

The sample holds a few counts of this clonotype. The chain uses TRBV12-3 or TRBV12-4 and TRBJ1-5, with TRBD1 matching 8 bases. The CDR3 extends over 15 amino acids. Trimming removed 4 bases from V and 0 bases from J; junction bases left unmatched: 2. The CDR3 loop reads CASSSQGDSNQPQHF. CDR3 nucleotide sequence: TGTGCCAGCAGTTCACAGGGGGATAGCAATCAGCCCCAGCATTTT.

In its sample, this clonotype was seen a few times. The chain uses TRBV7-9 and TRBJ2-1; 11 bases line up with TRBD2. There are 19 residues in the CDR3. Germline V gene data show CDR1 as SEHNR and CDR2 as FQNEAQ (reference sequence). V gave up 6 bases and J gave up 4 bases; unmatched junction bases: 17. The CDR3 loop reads CASSSSGGPIPYYYNEQFF. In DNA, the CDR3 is TGTGCCAGCAGTTCTAGCGGGGGGCCGATACCCTACTATTACAATGAGCAGTTCTTC.

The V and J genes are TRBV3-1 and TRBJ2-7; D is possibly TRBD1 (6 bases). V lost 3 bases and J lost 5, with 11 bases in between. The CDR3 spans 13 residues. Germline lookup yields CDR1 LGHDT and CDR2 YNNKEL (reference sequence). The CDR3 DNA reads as TGTGCCAGCAGCCACGGACAGTCGGACGAGCAGTACTTC. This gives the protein CASSHGQSDEQYF.